These T cell receptor beta chains were read from a single sample in a study of T cell changes during pregnancy in multiple sclerosis. Clones were read by immunoSEQ multiplex PCR, and TCRdb kept only the in-frame ones, dropping some. Of approximately 50,000 clones in the sample, less than 95% were seen once. The source was peripheral blood, collected in the third trimester of pregnancy. Receptors were obtained from a female donor in good health, enrolled as a control in a pregnancy study. The CDR3 runs from the conserved cysteine through the conserved F or W. The order of the fields is V gene, J gene, CDR3 protein.

V gene: TRBV7-2; J gene: TRBJ1-5; CDR3 protein: CASSSETEANQPQHF
V gene: TRBV14; J gene: TRBJ1-2; CDR3 protein: CASSQRDRAASYGYTF
V gene: TRBV5-6; J gene: TRBJ1-1; CDR3 protein: CASSRGQGADTEAFF
V gene: TRBV6-1; J gene: TRBJ1-2; CDR3 protein: CASSAGQGNTYGYTF
V gene: TRBV5-6; J gene: TRBJ2-1; CDR3 protein: CASSLDIGSEQFF
V gene: TRBV5-1; J gene: TRBJ2-7; CDR3 protein: CASSSPTSGTNEQYF
V gene: TRBV2; J gene: TRBJ2-1; CDR3 protein: CASGLMRYNEQFF
V gene: TRBV30; J gene: TRBJ1-5; CDR3 protein: CAWSGGGGQPQHF
V gene: TRBV27; J gene: TRBJ2-1; CDR3 protein: CASSQNGANSYNEQFF
V gene: TRBV6-5; J gene: TRBJ1-2; CDR3 protein: CASSTSGTGLGYTF
V gene: TRBV5-1; J gene: TRBJ1-1; CDR3 protein: CASSFLMNTEAFF
V gene: TRBV19; J gene: TRBJ1-2; CDR3 protein: CASSTTGTGGWYTF
V gene: TRBV6-5; J gene: TRBJ2-5; CDR3 protein: CATGASGSRETQYF
V gene: TRBV5-4; J gene: TRBJ2-7; CDR3 protein: CASSLISVSHEQYF
V gene: TRBV5-1; J gene: TRBJ2-7; CDR3 protein: CASSLMAGNLYEQYF
V gene: TRBV30; J gene: TRBJ2-2; CDR3 protein: CAWRGQDRGHTGELFF
V gene: TRBV6-1; J gene: TRBJ2-3; CDR3 protein: CASSPLGGGTDTQYF
V gene: TRBV7-2; J gene: TRBJ2-5; CDR3 protein: CASSLALGMGTGEQYF
V gene: TRBV5-6; J gene: TRBJ1-2; CDR3 protein: CASSLGGARMDGYTF
V gene: TRBV9; J gene: TRBJ1-3; CDR3 protein: CASSARQGFSGNTIYF
V gene: TRBV7-9; J gene: TRBJ1-2; CDR3 protein: CASSRVGGYTF
V gene: TRBV5-1; J gene: TRBJ2-7; CDR3 protein: CASSLGSATYEQYF
V gene: TRBV5-1; J gene: TRBJ1-2; CDR3 protein: CASSPEGVYGYTF
V gene: TRBV2; J gene: TRBJ2-2; CDR3 protein: CASRAGQGATLGTGELFF
V gene: TRBV4-1; J gene: TRBJ1-1; CDR3 protein: CASSQVWGTGNTEAFF
V gene: TRBV7-2; J gene: TRBJ2-7; CDR3 protein: CASSSGWNYEQYF
V gene: TRBV4-3; J gene: TRBJ2-1; CDR3 protein: CASSQDLPGTGGAYEQFF
V gene: TRBV7-9; J gene: TRBJ2-7; CDR3 protein: CASSLGPPTDEQYF
V gene: TRBV19; J gene: TRBJ1-6; CDR3 protein: CASESTRQGSSPLHF
V gene: TRBV7-9; J gene: TRBJ2-5; CDR3 protein: CASSNTEKERETQYF
V gene: TRBV14; J gene: TRBJ1-1; CDR3 protein: CASSQEGRGYTEAFF
V gene: TRBV7-2; J gene: TRBJ2-7; CDR3 protein: CASRLGTSGYEQYF
V gene: TRBV4-2; J gene: TRBJ2-1; CDR3 protein: CASSQGAQTGVREQFF
V gene: TRBV7-9; J gene: TRBJ2-2; CDR3 protein: CASSAPNVGGTGELFF
V gene: TRBV19; J gene: TRBJ2-1; CDR3 protein: CASKGGSGRAQWHEQFF
V gene: TRBV30; J gene: TRBJ2-3; CDR3 protein: CARRLADTDTQYF
V gene: TRBV5-4; J gene: TRBJ2-1; CDR3 protein: CASSLRSGGSYNEQFF
V gene: TRBV7-9; J gene: TRBJ2-1; CDR3 protein: CASSLIGAGGGEQFF
V gene: TRBV11-3; J gene: TRBJ2-5; CDR3 protein: CASSPLGRGGPQETQYF
V gene: TRBV27; J gene: TRBJ1-2; CDR3 protein: CASSLEGGSNYGYTF
V gene: TRBV15; J gene: TRBJ2-3; CDR3 protein: CATSTGQITDTQYF
V gene: TRBV19; J gene: TRBJ1-5; CDR3 protein: CASSRAGQGNQPQHF
V gene: TRBV27; J gene: TRBJ1-4; CDR3 protein: CASRPLGGEKLFF
V gene: TRBV2; J gene: TRBJ2-5; CDR3 protein: CASSARDRGLETQYF
V gene: TRBV28; J gene: TRBJ2-5; CDR3 protein: CASSSGIRETQYF
V gene: TRBV6-5; J gene: TRBJ1-5; CDR3 protein: CASSSGQGSNQPQHF
V gene: TRBV13; J gene: TRBJ2-3; CDR3 protein: CASSPGGDYTTDTQYF
V gene: TRBV10-3; J gene: TRBJ2-7; CDR3 protein: CAISVRARGPHEQYF
V gene: TRBV29-1; J gene: TRBJ2-7; CDR3 protein: CSSVSGTGSREQYF
V gene: TRBV28; J gene: TRBJ2-3; CDR3 protein: CASLQVGTGGTDTQYF
V gene: TRBV27; J gene: TRBJ2-1; CDR3 protein: CASSFRDLGEQFF